Included here is one T cell receptor (beta chain) sequence, with context. Antigen specificity is unknown. The CDR3 runs 16 residues. Looked up from germline, CDR1 is LNHDA and CDR2 is SQIVND (reference sequence). Trimming stripped 2 bases from V and 3 bases from J, with 14 bases between. This entry belongs to a study of graft-versus-host responses after intestinal transplantation. Whole-study results and caveats: GvH clones detected in recipient marrow included some appearing first in ileum or blood.

Profiling relied on immunoSEQ multiplex PCR, and the TCRdb table lists in-frame clones only, not all of them. The table shows over 85,000 clones, with 91% occurring only once. The source of this sequence is a human donor who was the organ donor for an intestinal transplant. V usage is TRBV19 and J usage is TRBJ2-1; a weak D match, TRBD1 (6 bases). This sample comprised unstimulated CD4+ T cells sorted from spleen or lymph node cells, obtained before transplant. The CDR3 DNA reads as TGTGCCAGTAGTATACCAGGGGCTAGAAACTACAATGAGCAGTTCTTC. Amino acids: CASSIPGARNYNEQFF.